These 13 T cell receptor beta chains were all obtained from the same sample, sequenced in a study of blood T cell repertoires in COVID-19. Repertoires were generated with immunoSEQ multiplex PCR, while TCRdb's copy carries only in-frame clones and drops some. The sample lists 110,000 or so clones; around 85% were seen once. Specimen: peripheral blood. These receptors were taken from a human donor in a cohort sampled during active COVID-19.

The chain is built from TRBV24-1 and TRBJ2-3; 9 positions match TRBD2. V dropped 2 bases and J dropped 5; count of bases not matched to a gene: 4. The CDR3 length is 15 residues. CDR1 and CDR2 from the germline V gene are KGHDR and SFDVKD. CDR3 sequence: CATSDSGLAIDTQYF. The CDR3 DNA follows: TGTGCCACCAGTGATTCGGGACTAGCAATAGATACGCAGTATTTT.

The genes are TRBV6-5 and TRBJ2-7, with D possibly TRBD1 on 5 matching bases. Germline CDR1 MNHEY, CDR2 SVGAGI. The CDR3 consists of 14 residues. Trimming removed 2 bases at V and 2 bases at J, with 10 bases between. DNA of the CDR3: TGTGCCAGCAGTTACGGGCAGGGCCCCTACGAGCAGTACTTC. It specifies CASSYGQGPYEQYF.

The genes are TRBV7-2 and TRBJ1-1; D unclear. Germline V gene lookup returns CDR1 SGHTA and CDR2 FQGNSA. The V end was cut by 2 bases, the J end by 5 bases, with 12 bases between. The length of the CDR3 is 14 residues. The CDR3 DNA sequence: TGTGCCAGCAGCTTACTGAGGTCTCGTACTGAAGCTTTCTTT. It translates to CASSLLRSRTEAFF.

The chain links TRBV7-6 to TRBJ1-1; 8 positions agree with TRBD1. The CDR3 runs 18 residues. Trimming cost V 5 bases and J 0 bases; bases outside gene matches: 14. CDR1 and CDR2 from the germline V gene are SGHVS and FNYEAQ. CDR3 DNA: TGTGCCAGCAGCCCCCAGTTAGGACAGGGTGGAATGAACACTGAAGCTTTCTTT. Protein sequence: CASSPQLGQGGMNTEAFF. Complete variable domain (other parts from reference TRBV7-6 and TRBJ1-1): GAGVSQSPRYKVTKRGQDVALRCDPISGHVSLYWYRQALGQGPEFLTYFNYEAQQDKSGLPNDRFSAERPEGSISTLTIQRTEQRDSAMYRCASSPQLGQGGMNTEAFFGQGTRLTVV.

CDR3 bases: TGCAGCGTTGTGACTAGCGGGGGTGTCGGGGAGCTGTTTTTT. It specifies CSVVTSGGVGELFF. The chain has TRBV29-1 and TRBJ2-2; 12 nucleotides line up with TRBD2. Trimming took 4 bases from V and 7 from J; bases not matched to a gene: 4. Germline V gene sequence: CDR1 SQVTM, CDR2 ANQGSEA. This CDR3 comprises 14 residues.

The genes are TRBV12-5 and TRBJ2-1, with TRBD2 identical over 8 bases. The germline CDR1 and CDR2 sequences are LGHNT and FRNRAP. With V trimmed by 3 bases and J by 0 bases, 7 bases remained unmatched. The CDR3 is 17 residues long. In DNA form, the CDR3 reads TGTGCTAGTGGTTTCTCCGCGGGGACTAGCTCCTACAATGAGCAGTTCTTC. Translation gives CASGFSAGTSSYNEQFF. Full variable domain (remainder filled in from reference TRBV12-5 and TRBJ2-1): DARVTQTPRHKVTEMGQEVTMRCQPILGHNTVFWYRQTMMQGLELLAYFRNRAPLDDSGMPKDRFSAEMPDATLATLKIQPSEPRDSAVYFCASGFSAGTSSYNEQFFGPGTRLTVL.

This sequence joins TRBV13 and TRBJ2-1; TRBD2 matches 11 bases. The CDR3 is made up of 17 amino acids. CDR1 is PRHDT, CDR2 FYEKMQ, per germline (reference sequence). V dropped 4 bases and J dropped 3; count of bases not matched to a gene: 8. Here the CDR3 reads CASSSKLAGVLYNEQFF. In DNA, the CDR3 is TGTGCCAGCAGCTCGAAACTAGCGGGGGTCCTCTACAATGAGCAGTTCTTC.

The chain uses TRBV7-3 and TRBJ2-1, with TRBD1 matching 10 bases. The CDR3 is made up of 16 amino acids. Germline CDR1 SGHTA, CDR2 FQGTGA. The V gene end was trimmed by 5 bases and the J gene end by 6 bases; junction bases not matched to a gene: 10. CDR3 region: CASSLRPGQGSNEQFF. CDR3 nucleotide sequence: TGTGCCAGCAGCCTCAGGCCGGGACAGGGGTCCAATGAGCAGTTCTTC.

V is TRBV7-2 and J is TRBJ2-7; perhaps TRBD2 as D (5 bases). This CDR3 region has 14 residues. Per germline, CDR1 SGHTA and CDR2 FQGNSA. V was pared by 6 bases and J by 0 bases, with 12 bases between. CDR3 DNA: TGTGCCAGCAGTCATCGGGGATTCTCCTACGAGCAGTACTTC. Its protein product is CASSHRGFSYEQYF.

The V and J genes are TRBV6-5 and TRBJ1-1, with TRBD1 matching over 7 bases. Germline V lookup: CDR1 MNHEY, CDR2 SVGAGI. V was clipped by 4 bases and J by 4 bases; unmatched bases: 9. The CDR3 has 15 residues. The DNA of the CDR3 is TGTGCCAGCAGTTTGCCCGGGGGACAGATCACTGAAGCTTTCTTT. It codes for CASSLPGGQITEAFF.

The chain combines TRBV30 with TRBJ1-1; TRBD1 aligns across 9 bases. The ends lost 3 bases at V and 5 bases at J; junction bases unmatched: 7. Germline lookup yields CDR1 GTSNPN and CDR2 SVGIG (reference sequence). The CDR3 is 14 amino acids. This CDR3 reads CAWRSVDRGTEAFF. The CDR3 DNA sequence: TGTGCCTGGAGGAGTGTGGACAGGGGTACTGAAGCTTTCTTT. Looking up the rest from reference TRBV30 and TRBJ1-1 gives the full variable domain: SQTIHQWPATLVQPVGSPLSLECTVEGTSNPNLYWYRQAAGRGLQLLFYSVGIGQISSEVPQNLSASRPQDRQFILSSKKLLLSDSGFYLCAWRSVDRGTEAFFGQGTRLTVV.

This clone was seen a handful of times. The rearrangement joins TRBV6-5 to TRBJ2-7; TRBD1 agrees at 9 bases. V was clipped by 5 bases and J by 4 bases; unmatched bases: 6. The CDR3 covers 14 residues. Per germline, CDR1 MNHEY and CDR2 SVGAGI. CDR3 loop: CASSPGTGKYEQYF. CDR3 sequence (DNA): TGTGCCAGCAGTCCCGGGACAGGGAAATACGAGCAGTACTTC.

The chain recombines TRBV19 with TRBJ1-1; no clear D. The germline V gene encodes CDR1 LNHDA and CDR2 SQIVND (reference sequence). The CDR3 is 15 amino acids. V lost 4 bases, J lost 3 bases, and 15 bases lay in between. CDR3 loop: CASSTRMGSHTEAFF. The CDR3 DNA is TGTGCCAGTAGTACCAGGATGGGGAGCCACACTGAAGCTTTCTTT.